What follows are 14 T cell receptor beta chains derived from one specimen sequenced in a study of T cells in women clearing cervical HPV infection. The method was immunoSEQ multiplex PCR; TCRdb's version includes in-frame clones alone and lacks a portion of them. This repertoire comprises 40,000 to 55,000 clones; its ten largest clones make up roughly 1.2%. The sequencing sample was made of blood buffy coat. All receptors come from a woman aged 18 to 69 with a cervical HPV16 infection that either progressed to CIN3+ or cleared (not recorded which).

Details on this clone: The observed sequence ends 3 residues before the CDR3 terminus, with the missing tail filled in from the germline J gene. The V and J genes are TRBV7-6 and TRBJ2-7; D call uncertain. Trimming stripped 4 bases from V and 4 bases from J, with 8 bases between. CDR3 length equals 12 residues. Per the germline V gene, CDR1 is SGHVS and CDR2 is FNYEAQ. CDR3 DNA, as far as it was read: TGTGCCAGCAGCTCTAGTGATTACGAG. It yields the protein CASSSSDYE. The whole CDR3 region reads CASSSSDYEQYF.

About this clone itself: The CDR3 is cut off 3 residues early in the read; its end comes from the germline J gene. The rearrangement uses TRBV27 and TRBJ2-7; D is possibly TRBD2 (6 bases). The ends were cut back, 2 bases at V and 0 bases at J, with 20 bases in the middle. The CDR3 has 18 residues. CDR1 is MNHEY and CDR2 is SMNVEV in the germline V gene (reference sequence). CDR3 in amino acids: CASSLRDFHLLRSYEQYF. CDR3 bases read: TGTGCCAGCAGTTTAAGGGACTTTCACCTACTACGCTCCTACGAG.

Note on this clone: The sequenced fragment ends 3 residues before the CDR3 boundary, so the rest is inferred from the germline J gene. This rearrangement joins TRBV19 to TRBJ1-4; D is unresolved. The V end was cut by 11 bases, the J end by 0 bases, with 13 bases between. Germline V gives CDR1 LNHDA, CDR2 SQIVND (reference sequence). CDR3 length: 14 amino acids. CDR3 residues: CACNPRATNEKLFF. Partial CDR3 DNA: TGTGCCTGCAATCCAAGGGCAACTAATGAAAAA.

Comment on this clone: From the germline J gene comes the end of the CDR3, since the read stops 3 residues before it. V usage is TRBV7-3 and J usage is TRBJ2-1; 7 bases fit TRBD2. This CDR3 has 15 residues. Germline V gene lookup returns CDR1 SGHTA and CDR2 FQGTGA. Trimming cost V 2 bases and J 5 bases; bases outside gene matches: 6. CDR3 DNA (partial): TGTGCCAGCAGCTTATATAGGGAGGGGAACAATGAG. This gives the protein CASSLYREGNNE. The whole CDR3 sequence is CASSLYREGNNEQFF.

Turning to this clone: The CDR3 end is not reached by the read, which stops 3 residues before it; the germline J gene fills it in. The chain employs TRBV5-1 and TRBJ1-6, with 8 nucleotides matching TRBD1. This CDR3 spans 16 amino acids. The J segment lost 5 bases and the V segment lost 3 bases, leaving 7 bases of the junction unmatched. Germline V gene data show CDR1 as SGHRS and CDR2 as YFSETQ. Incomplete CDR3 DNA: TGCGCCAGCAGCTCAGGGGGGACAGGAGATAATTCACCC. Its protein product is CASSSGGTGDNSP. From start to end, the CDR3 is CASSSGGTGDNSPLHF. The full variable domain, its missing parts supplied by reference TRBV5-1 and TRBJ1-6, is KAGVTQTPRYLIKTRGQQVTLSCSPISGHRSVSWYQQTPGQGLQFLFEYFSETQRNKGNFPGRFSGRQFSNSRSEMNVSTLELGDSALYLCASSSGGTGDNSPLHFGNGTRLTVT.

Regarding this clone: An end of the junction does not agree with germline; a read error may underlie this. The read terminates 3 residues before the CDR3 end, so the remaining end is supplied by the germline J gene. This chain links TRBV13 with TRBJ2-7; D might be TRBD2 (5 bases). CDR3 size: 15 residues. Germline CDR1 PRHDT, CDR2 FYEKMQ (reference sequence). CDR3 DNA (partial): TGTGCCAGCAGCCTAGGTCGAGCGGAGAACTACGAG. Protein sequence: CASSLGRAENYE. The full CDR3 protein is CASSLGRAENYEQYF.

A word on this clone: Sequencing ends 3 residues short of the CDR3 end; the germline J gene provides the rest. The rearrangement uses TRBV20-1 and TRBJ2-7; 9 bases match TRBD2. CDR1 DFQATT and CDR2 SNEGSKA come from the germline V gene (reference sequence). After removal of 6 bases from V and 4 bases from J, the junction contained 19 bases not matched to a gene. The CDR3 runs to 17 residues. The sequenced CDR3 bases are TGCAGTGCCCCCGCACCCCTCTCTAGCGGGAAATGGTACGAG. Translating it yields CSAPAPLSSGKWYE. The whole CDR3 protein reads CSAPAPLSSGKWYEQYF.

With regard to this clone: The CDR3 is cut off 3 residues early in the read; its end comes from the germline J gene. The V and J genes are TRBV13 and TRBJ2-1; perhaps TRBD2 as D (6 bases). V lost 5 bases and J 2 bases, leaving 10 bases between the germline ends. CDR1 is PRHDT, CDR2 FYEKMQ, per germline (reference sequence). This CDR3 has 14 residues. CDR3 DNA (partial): TGTGCCAGCAGCGGGACTGTTCCCTACAATGAG. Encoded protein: CASSGTVPYNE. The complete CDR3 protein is CASSGTVPYNEQFF.

CDR3 bases read: TGTGCCAGCAGCTTAGCGAGGGCAGGAACGATTGAAAAA. Its translation: CASSLARAGTIEK. In full, the CDR3 is CASSLARAGTIEKLFF. The chain carries TRBV7-8 and TRBJ1-4; D is unclear. The DNA ends 3 residues before the CDR3 does, and the rest of the CDR3 is filled in from the germline J gene. Per the germline V gene, CDR1 is SGHVS and CDR2 is FQNEAQ. The CDR3 has 16 residues. Trimming stripped 0 bases from V and 7 bases from J, with 15 bases between.

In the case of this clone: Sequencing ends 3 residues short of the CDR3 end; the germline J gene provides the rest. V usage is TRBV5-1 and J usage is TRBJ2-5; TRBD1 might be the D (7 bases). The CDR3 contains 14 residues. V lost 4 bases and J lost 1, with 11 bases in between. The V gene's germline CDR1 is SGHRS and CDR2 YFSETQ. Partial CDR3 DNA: TGCGCCAGCAGCCGGGGGACAGCCCAAGAGACC. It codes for CASSRGTAQET. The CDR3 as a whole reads CASSRGTAQETQYF.

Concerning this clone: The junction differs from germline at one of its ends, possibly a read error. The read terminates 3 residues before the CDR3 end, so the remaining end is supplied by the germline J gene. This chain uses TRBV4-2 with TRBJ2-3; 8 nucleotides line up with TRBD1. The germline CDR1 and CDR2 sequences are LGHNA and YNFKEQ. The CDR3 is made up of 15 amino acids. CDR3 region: CASSLQGANTDTQYF. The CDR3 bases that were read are TGCGCCAGCAGCCTCCAGGGGGCGAACACAGATACG.

The CDR3 sequence: CASIGETQYF. Partial CDR3 DNA: TGTGCCAGCATCGGGGAGACC. J is TRBJ2-5 and V is TRBV2, with no clear D. The sequenced fragment ends 3 residues before the CDR3 boundary, so the rest is inferred from the germline J gene. The germline gives CDR1 SNHLY, CDR2 FYNNEI. Trimming took 7 bases from V and 5 from J, leaving 5 bases between them. The CDR3 extends over 10 amino acids.

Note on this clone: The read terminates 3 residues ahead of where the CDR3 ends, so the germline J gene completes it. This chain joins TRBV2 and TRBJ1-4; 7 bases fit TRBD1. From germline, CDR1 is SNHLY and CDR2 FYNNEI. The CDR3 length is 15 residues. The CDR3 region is CASSGTGANNSPLFF. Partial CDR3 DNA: TGTGCCAGCAGTGGTACAGGGGCCAATAATTCACCA.

The part of the CDR3 DNA that was read is TGTGCCAGCAGCCGACAGGGGGATGGC. Its protein product is CASSRQGDG. In full, the CDR3 reads CASSRQGDGYTF. The genes are TRBV14 and TRBJ1-2; TRBD1 aligns across 9 bases. The CDR3 extends 3 residues past the end of the read, so its final part is completed from the germline J gene. CDR1 and CDR2 (germline): SGHDN, FVKESK. J lost 6 bases, V lost 4 bases, and 0 bases had no gene match. CDR3 size: 12 residues.